There are many counts of the clone carrying this T cell receptor beta chain. The antigen remains undetermined. CDR1 and CDR2 (germline): SGHVS, FQNEAQ. Trimming stripped 10 bases from V and 3 bases from J, with 18 bases between. The CDR3 is made up of 15 amino acids. The entry originates in a study of early T cells in non-severe SARS-CoV-2 infection. Study at large: Sequenced bulk RNA came from whole blood that was unsorted, and chains were unpaired. Study-wide results and caveats: There was a bias toward anti-spike CD8 responses in VDJdb matching, which missed private and CD4 specificities.

Researchers attached unique molecular identifiers to individual cDNA molecules. TCRdb reprocessed the 5' RACE reads via MiXCR and lists one record per CDR3 protein. The profile shows under 70,000 distinct CDR3 sequences, less than 15% of them singletons. The input for sequencing was whole blood, taken at baseline. The chain employs TRBV7-8 and TRBJ2-2, with TRBD2 as a possible D gene (5 bases). The TCR was taken from an adult who was a healthcare worker with PCR-confirmed SARS-CoV-2 infection or an uninfected control (not recorded which). This chain's CDR3 is CAIPLEGADTGELFF. The CDR3 coding sequence is TGTGCCATCCCCCTAGAGGGCGCGGACACCGGGGAGCTGTTTTTT.